These T cell receptor beta chains were read from a single sample in a study of read filtering for tumor transcriptome and immune sequencing. Using its own MiXCR run on the reads, TCRdb lists one record per CDR3 protein. The profile covers about 40,000 distinct CDR3 sequences, with about an eighth appearing a single time and roughly 40% taken by the ten largest. Sequencing was performed on a population of CD138-negative cells sorted from bone marrow. These receptors originate from a donor older than 35 with multiple myeloma. Both conserved end residues are part of each CDR3. The order of the fields is clone size, CDR3 length, V gene, CDR3 protein. Rows may omit the clone size; those that give it use once, few, many or a size class.

size: many; length: 14; V: TRBV10-3; CDR3: CAIKPGGIYNEQFF
size: many; length: 14; V: TRBV7-9; CDR3: CASSLSGSSYEQYF
size: medium-sized; length: 15; V: TRBV20-1; CDR3: CSARVRLALGNEQFF
size: many; length: 12; V: TRBV2; CDR3: CASSEKDSVQYF
size: many; length: 16; V: TRBV12-3/TRBV12-4; CDR3: CASSLGSQPRSNEQLF
size: -; length: 14; V: TRBV11-2; CDR3: CASSALGTGTEAFF
size: many; length: 14; V: TRBV28; CDR3: CASSLPSGRNEQYF
size: many; length: 14; V: TRBV12-3/TRBV12-4; CDR3: CASRQTGGDYGYTF
size: many; length: 16; V: TRBV11-2; CDR3: CASSPGLAGTYNEQFF
size: many; length: 13; V: TRBV30; CDR3: CAWSLQGPDEAFF
size: many; length: 14; V: TRBV7-9; CDR3: CASSLQRGQETQYF
size: medium-sized; length: 14; V: TRBV24-1; CDR3: CATSDLGQGGSQFF
size: -; length: 15; V: TRBV20-1; CDR3: CSATSRGADNSSLHF
size: many; length: 15; V: TRBV20-1; CDR3: CSARGQRSSYNEQFF
size: many; length: 12; V: TRBV20-1; CDR3: CSASRLEETQYF
size: many; length: 14; V: TRBV3-1; CDR3: CASSHSSSYNEQFF
size: many; length: 15; V: TRBV4-3; CDR3: CASSQGLAGAGELFF
size: many; length: 14; V: TRBV29-1; CDR3: CSVAVATSTDTQYF
size: -; length: 14; V: TRBV28; CDR3: CAGSVSIGAAIQYF
size: many; length: 13; V: TRBV6-1; CDR3: CASQGLAGYEQYF
size: many; length: 16; V: TRBV19; CDR3: CASSPGTARAKNIQYF
size: -; length: 16; V: TRBV14; CDR3: CASSQFRGRGTDTQYF
size: many; length: 13; V: TRBV30; CDR3: CAWSAERGWEQYF
size: many; length: 14; V: TRBV29-1; CDR3: CSVVVAGVAGELFF
size: many; length: 14; V: TRBV20-1; CDR3: CSARVGGSGFEQFF
size: medium-sized; length: 17; V: TRBV7-9; CDR3: CASSLVSLAGPYNEQFF
size: few; length: 15; V: TRBV19; CDR3: CASSTTVANTGELFF
size: -; length: 15; V: TRBV2; CDR3: CASRKTSGSTDTQYF
size: many; length: 15; V: TRBV7-8; CDR3: CASRLPSGDTGELFF
size: many; length: 13; V: TRBV24-1; CDR3: CATSDLNLKGQYF
size: many; length: 15; V: TRBV29-1; CDR3: CSIQIAGGSYNEQSF
size: few; length: 18; V: TRBV3-1; CDR3: CASSHDLAEPLYTGELFF
size: many; length: 17; V: TRBV20-1; CDR3: CSARDEGLAGNTDTQYF
size: many; length: 16; V: TRBV12-3/TRBV12-4; CDR3: CASSLQGAVAVNEQFF
size: many; length: 15; V: TRBV29-1; CDR3: CSVDMMQGATDTQYF
size: many; length: 14; V: TRBV11-2; CDR3: CASSPRRGDYEQYF
size: many; length: 14; V: TRBV18; CDR3: CASSPPGLDEKLFF
size: many; length: 16; V: TRBV4-3; CDR3: CASSQDVGYYNSPLHF
size: once; length: 13; V: TRBV5-1; CDR3: CASSQTGGSEQYF
size: many; length: 21; V: TRBV6-4; CDR3: CASSDSNSLPLGTAPLYEQYF
size: many; length: 16; V: TRBV12-5; CDR3: CASGSATGGAAYGYTF
size: many; length: 14; V: TRBV7-9; CDR3: CASSLTQGNNEQFF
size: many; length: 12; V: TRBV29-1; CDR3: CSVQGSGQPQHF
size: many; length: 15; V: TRBV7-7; CDR3: CASSLTGVDTGELFF
size: many; length: 14; V: TRBV3-1; CDR3: CASGREVFTGELFF
size: many; length: 15; V: TRBV18; CDR3: CASSPSWEAHNEQFF
size: many; length: 20; V: TRBV20-1; CDR3: CSARDLGTSGTGGSYNEQFF
size: many; length: 14; V: TRBV7-8; CDR3: CASSLGLAGYEQYF
size: many; length: 14; V: TRBV2; CDR3: CASSYRGLGEKLFF
size: many; length: 13; V: TRBV4-3; CDR3: CASSQNWEETQYF